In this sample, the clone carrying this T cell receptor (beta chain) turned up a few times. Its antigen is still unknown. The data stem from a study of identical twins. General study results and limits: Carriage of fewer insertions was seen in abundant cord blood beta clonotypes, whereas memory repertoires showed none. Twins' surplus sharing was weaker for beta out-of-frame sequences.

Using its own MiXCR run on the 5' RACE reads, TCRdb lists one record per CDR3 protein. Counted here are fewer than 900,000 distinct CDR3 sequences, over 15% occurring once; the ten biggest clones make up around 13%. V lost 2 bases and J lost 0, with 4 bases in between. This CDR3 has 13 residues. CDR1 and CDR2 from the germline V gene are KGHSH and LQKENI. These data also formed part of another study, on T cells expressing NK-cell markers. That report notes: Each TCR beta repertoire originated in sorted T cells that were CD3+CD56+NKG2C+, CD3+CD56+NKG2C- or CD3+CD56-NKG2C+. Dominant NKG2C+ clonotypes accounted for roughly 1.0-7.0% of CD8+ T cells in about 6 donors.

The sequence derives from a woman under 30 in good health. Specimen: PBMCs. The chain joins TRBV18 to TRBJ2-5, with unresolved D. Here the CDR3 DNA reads TGTGCCAGCTCACCAGCGTACCAAGAGACCCAGTACTTC. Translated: CASSPAYQETQYF.